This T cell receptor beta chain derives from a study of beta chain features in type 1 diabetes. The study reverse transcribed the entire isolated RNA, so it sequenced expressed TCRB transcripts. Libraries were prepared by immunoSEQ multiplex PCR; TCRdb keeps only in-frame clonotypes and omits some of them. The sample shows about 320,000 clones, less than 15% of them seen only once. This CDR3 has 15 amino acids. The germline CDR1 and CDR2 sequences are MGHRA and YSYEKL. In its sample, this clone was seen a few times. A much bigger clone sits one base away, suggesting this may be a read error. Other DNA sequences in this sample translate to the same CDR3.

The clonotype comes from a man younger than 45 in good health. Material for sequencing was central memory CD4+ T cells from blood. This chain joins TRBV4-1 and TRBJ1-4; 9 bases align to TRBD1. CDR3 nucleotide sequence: TGCGCCAGCAGCCAAGTCAGCGGGACAGGGCGACCATCGGTGTTT. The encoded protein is CASSQVSGTGRPSVF.